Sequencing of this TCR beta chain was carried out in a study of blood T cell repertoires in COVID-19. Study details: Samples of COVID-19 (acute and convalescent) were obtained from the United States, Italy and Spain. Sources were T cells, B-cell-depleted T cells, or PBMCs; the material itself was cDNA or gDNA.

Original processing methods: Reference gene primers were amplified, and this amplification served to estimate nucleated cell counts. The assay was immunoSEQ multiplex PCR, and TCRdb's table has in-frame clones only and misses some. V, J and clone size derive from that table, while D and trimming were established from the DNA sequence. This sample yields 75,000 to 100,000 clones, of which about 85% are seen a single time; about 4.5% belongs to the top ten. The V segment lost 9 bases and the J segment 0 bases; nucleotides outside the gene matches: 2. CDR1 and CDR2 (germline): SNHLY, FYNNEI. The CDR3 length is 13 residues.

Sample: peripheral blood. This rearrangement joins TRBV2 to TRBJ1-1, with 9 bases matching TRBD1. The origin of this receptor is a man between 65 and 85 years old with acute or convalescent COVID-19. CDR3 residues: CARHRGLNTEAFF. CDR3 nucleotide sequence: TGTGCCAGACACAGGGGGCTGAACACTGAAGCTTTCTTT.